A single sample gave rise to the 21 T cell receptor beta chains below, sequenced in a study of STAT3 mutations in large granular lymphocyte leukemia. No antigens are known for them. Findings and limits, study-wide: At least one immunodominant TCR beta clonotype appeared in every T-cell large granular lymphocyte leukemia patient.

Profiling relied on immunoSEQ multiplex PCR, and the TCRdb table lists in-frame clones only, not all of them. The sample carries 7,800 or so clones, roughly 91% recorded once. The sample taken for sequencing was peripheral blood mononuclear cells. These receptors originate from a man aged 45-65 years with T-cell large granular lymphocyte leukemia. Some clones in this sample may be carry-over from other donors' samples.

This rearrangement joins TRBV4-3 to TRBJ2-7; 9 nucleotides match TRBD2. Per germline, CDR1 LGHNA and CDR2 YSLEER. Trimming took 0 bases from V and 2 from J; bases not matched to a gene: 5. This CDR3 is 16 amino acids long. The DNA of the CDR3 is TGCGCCAGCAGCCAAGATGCTAGCGGGAACCCCTACGAGCAGTACTTC. Amino acids: CASSQDASGNPYEQYF.

The chain recombines TRBV28 with TRBJ2-7; D not resolved. This CDR3 is 15 amino acids long. CDR1 MDHEN and CDR2 SYDVKM come from the germline V gene. V gave up 3 bases and J gave up 7 bases, with 19 bases separating them. In DNA, the CDR3 is TGTGCCAGCAGTTTGAGTTTCCAACTGGGGTGGGAGCAGTACTTC. Protein: CASSLSFQLGWEQYF.

The genes are TRBV5-1 and TRBJ1-1, with a tentative D call TRBD1 (5 bases). V lost 3 bases to trimming and J lost 3 bases, with 12 bases between them. The CDR3 contains 14 residues. CDR1 and CDR2 (germline): SGHRS, YFSETQ. The DNA of the CDR3 is TGCGCCAGCAGCTCAGGGCGCTATGACACTGAAGCTTTCTTT. Protein sequence: CASSSGRYDTEAFF.

This clone was observed once. The gene calls are TRBV5-6 and TRBJ2-1; D call uncertain. The V end lost 2 bases, the J end lost 4 bases, and 1 base lay between the germline ends. In germline, CDR1 is SGHDT, CDR2 YYEEEE. The CDR3 has 11 amino acids. CDR3 DNA: TGTGCCAGCAGCTTATACAATGAGCAGTTCTTC. It codes for CASSLYNEQFF.

The chain has TRBV5-1 and TRBJ1-2; tentative D call: TRBD1 (5 bases). V lost 0 bases and J 4 bases, leaving 7 bases between the germline ends. The CDR3 runs 13 residues. Germline loops: CDR1 SGHRS, CDR2 YFSETQ. DNA of the CDR3: TGCGCCAGCAGCTTGGCAGGGTCCTATGGCTACACCTTC. Its translation: CASSLAGSYGYTF.

With regard to this clone: The junction shows a germline mismatch at one end, possibly a read error. The chain has TRBV7-7 and TRBJ1-4; a possible D gene is TRBD1 (6 bases). The CDR3 has 15 amino acids. Germline lookup yields CDR1 SSHAT and CDR2 FNYEAQ (reference sequence). CDR3 DNA sequence: TGTGCTAGCAGCCTCTCAGGGGAGCTTGGTGAAAAACTGTTTTTT. Amino acid sequence: CASSLSGELGEKLFF.

The DNA of the CDR3 is TGTGCCAGCAGCCCGACCGGGACGGCTACAGATACGCAGTATTTT. As protein: CASSPTGTATDTQYF. V and J are TRBV6-5 and TRBJ2-3; D possibly uses TRBD1 or TRBD2 (5 bases each). Trimming cost V 6 bases and J 3 bases, with 16 bases left between them. This CDR3 has 15 residues. The germline CDR1 and CDR2 sequences are MNHEY and SVGAGI.

The V gene is TRBV7-8, the J gene TRBJ2-3; D call uncertain. Germline V gene data show CDR1 as SGHVS and CDR2 as FQNEAQ. This CDR3 comprises 13 residues. V dropped 1 base and J dropped 4 bases, with 6 bases sitting between them. CDR3 nucleotides: TGTGCCAGCAGCTTAGGAGTAGCAGATACGCAGTATTTT. This encodes CASSLGVADTQYF.

The chain couples TRBV25-1 to TRBJ2-3, with a weak D call TRBD1 (5 bases). V lost 2 bases and J 7 bases, leaving 7 bases between the germline ends. The CDR3 is 12 amino acids. Germline CDR1 is MGHDK and CDR2 is SYGVNS. For the CDR3, the DNA is TGTGCCAGCAGTGAACAGGGCAATACGCAGTATTTT. Residues: CASSEQGNTQYF.

The chain recombines TRBV14 with TRBJ1-2; D is unclear. The CDR3 runs 14 residues. Germline CDR1 SGHDN, CDR2 FVKESK. V lost 6 bases and J 4 bases, leaving 15 bases between the germline ends. The CDR3 bases are TGTGCCAGCAGTCGAGACCTCCGGGGCTATGGCTACACCTTC. The encoded protein is CASSRDLRGYGYTF.

The chain employs TRBV5-1 and TRBJ1-2, with D maybe TRBD1 (5 bases). Trimming removed 7 bases at V and 0 bases at J, with 13 bases between. The CDR3 is 14 residues long. Germline loops: CDR1 SGHRS, CDR2 YFSETQ. The CDR3 region has the DNA TGCGCCAGCGCCCGGGACGTTGCTAACTATGGCTACACCTTC. It specifies CASARDVANYGYTF.

The chain links TRBV2 to TRBJ2-1, with 13 bases identical to TRBD2. Looked up from germline, CDR1 is SNHLY and CDR2 is FYNNEI. This CDR3 is built from 15 residues. The V gene end was trimmed by 6 bases and the J gene end by 2 bases; junction bases not matched to a gene: 1. The CDR3 here is CASRGTSGAYNEQFF. CDR3 bases: TGTGCCAGCAGGGGGACTAGCGGGGCCTACAATGAGCAGTTCTTC.

This sequence joins TRBV6-4 and TRBJ2-7; no clear D gene. CDR1 is MRHNA and CDR2 is SNTAGT in the germline V gene. V lost 6 bases to trimming and J lost 2 bases, with 17 bases between them. This CDR3 is built from 15 residues. CDR3 residues: CASRVATPRAYEQYF. In DNA form, the CDR3 reads TGTGCCAGCAGAGTAGCCACCCCACGGGCCTACGAGCAGTACTTC.

This clone showed up just a few times. The V call is TRBV5-1, the J call TRBJ2-2, with D possibly being TRBD2 (5 bases). V was shortened by 0 bases and J by 4 bases, with 16 bases between the two germline ends. Germline V gene lookup returns CDR1 SGHRS and CDR2 YFSETQ. The CDR3 runs to 17 residues. The CDR3 spells CASSLAGRAVATGELFF. For the CDR3, the DNA is TGCGCCAGCAGCTTGGCCGGGCGGGCAGTTGCCACCGGGGAGCTGTTTTTT. The full variable domain, its missing parts supplied by reference TRBV5-1 and TRBJ2-2, is KAGVTQTPRYLIKTRGQQVTLSCSPISGHRSVSWYQQTPGQGLQFLFEYFSETQRNKGNFPGRFSGRQFSNSRSEMNVSTLELGDSALYLCASSLAGRAVATGELFFGEGSRLTVL.

The chain recombines TRBV13 with TRBJ2-1; 10 bases line up with TRBD2. From germline, CDR1 is PRHDT and CDR2 FYEKMQ (reference sequence). With 0 bases clipped from V and 10 bases from J, the junction kept 15 bases outside the gene matches. The CDR3 is 18 residues long. The CDR3, as DNA: TGTGCCAGCAGCTTAGGCAAAGATTCGGCTAGCGGGAGTAAGGAGCAGTTCTTC. Translation: CASSLGKDSASGSKEQFF. The variable domain in full, with the rest retrieved from reference TRBV13 and TRBJ2-1, is AAGVIQSPRHLIKEKRETATLKCYPIPRHDTVYWYQQGPGQDPQFLISFYEKMQSDKGSIPDRFSAQQFSDYHSELNMSSLELGDSALYFCASSLGKDSASGSKEQFFGPGTRLTVL.

The chain couples TRBV10-3 to TRBJ1-4; TRBD1 matches 8 bases. Losses at the gene ends were 3 bases for V and 8 bases for J; bases not matched to a gene: 5. From germline, CDR1 is ENHRY and CDR2 SYGVKD. The CDR3 spans 14 residues. The CDR3, as DNA: TGTGCCATCAGTGACAGGACAGGGAGGGAAAAACTGTTTTTT. Translation gives CAISDRTGREKLFF.

The chain uses TRBV9 and TRBJ2-7; D is unclear. Germline V gene sequence: CDR1 SGDLS, CDR2 YYNGEE. The CDR3 is 13 amino acids. Trimming left V 3 bases short and J 9 bases short, with 16 bases between. CDR3: CASSALGLEAQYF. CDR3 in DNA: TGTGCCAGCAGCGCCCTGGGCCTTGAGGCGCAGTACTTC.

The rearrangement joins TRBV9 to TRBJ1-5; D remains unclear. V was clipped by 0 bases and J by 3 bases, with 10 bases between them. The CDR3 runs 15 residues. Germline V gives CDR1 SGDLS, CDR2 YYNGEE. The CDR3: CASSVGGYDNQPQHF. The CDR3 DNA follows: TGTGCCAGCAGCGTAGGAGGGTATGACAATCAGCCCCAGCATTTT.

The V and J genes are TRBV14 and TRBJ1-1, with 8 bases identical to TRBD1. The CDR3 is made up of 14 amino acids. The germline CDR1 and CDR2 sequences are SGHDN and FVKESK. With V trimmed by 4 bases and J by 6 bases, 7 bases remained unmatched. The CDR3 DNA reads TGTGCCAGCAGCCCTCTGACAGGGGTTGCTGAAGCTTTCTTT. Protein product: CASSPLTGVAEAFF.

V gene TRBV5-1 combines with J gene TRBJ2-1; D remains ambiguous. Germline V lookup: CDR1 SGHRS, CDR2 YFSETQ. The CDR3 length is 12 residues. V gave up 4 bases and J gave up 4 bases, with 6 bases separating them. DNA for the CDR3: TGCGCCAGCAGCGTGAGATACAATGAGCAGTTCTTC. Encoded protein: CASSVRYNEQFF.

Here the CDR3 reads CASSGGWGSGADTQYF. The CDR3 coding sequence is TGTGCCAGCAGTGGGGGTTGGGGTAGCGGGGCAGATACGCAGTATTTT. This chain connects TRBV5-4 to TRBJ2-3, with 8 bases that match TRBD2. The ends lost 5 bases at V and 4 bases at J; junction bases unmatched: 12. The germline V gene encodes CDR1 SGHNT and CDR2 YYREEE (reference sequence). This CDR3 has 16 residues.